The entry below describes one T cell receptor (beta chain). The source of the sample is a study of shared clonotypes between healthy human individuals. After removal of 0 bases from V and 4 bases from J, the junction contained 5 bases not matched to a gene. This CDR3 comprises 15 residues. Germline lookup yields CDR1 SGHTA and CDR2 FQGNSA. Data came from immunoSEQ multiplex PCR; TCRdb stores just in-frame clones and leaves some out. The sample shows some 2,500,000 clones, over 85% of them seen only once. The chain has TRBV7-2 and TRBJ1-2, with TRBD1 matching over 7 bases. This clonotype was sampled from a man between 18 and 29 years old in good health. Some clones in this sample may be carry-over from other donors' samples. The source material was naive CD4+ T cells from PBMCs. Subset meaning: CD45RA+ positively selected. CDR3 residues: CASSLAGGSVYGYTF. For the CDR3, the DNA is TGTGCCAGCAGCTTAGCAGGGGGCAGCGTCTATGGCTACACCTTC.